This entry is about one TCR beta chain. Antigen: not known. This specimen belongs to a study of T cells expressing NK-cell markers. About the study: It was sorted CD3+CD56+NKG2C+, CD3+CD56+NKG2C- and CD3+CD56-NKG2C+ T cells that supplied the TCR beta repertoires. The authors sequenced eight donors, of whom seven were HCMV-seropositive and one was seronegative. Study conclusions and caveats: These clonotypes also led the CD3+CD56-NKG2C+ fraction in a handful of donors.

CDR3 length equals 16 residues. Germline V gene lookup returns CDR1 SEHNR and CDR2 FQNEAQ (reference sequence). Synthesis of TCR beta cDNA relied on 5'RACE template switching carrying UMIs. Reanalyzing the 5' RACE reads, TCRdb keeps one entry per CDR3 protein, without DNA. The sample holds 150,000 to 160,000 distinct CDR3 sequences. The chain employs TRBV7-9 and TRBJ1-2; TCRdb returns TRBD1, unconfirmable since there is no DNA. The TCR sequence derives from a woman between 45 and 60 years old in good health. Sequenced sample: blood T cells: a sorted CD56 or NKG2C T cell subset, CD4+ or CD8+ T cells, or bulk PBMC T cells (not recorded which). CDR3 region: CASSQGGVGTGYGYTF.